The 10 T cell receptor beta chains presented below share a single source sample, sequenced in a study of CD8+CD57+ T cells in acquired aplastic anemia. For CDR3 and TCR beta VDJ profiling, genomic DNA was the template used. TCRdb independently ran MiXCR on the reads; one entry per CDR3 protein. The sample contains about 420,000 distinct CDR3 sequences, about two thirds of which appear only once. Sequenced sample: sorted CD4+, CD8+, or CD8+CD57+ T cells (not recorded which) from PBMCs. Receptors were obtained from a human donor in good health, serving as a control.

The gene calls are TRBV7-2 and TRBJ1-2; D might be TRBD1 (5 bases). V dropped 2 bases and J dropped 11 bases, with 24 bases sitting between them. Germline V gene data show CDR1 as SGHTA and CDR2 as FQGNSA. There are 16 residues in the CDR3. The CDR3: CASSLRGTSGNTIYTF. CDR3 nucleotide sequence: TGTGCCAGCAGCTTAAGAGGGACCTCTGGAAACACTATATACACCTTC.

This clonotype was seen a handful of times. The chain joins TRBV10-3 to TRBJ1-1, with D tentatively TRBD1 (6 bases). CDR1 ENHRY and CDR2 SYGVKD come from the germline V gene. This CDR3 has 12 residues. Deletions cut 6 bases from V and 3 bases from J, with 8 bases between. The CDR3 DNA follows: TGTGCCATCAGAGCAGGGGACACTGAAGCTTTCTTT. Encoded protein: CAIRAGDTEAFF.

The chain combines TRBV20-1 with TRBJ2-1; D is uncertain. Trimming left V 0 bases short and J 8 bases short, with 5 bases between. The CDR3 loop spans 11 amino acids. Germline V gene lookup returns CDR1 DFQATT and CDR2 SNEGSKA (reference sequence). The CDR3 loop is CSARDMYEQFF. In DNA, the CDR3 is TGCAGTGCTAGAGATATGTATGAGCAGTTCTTC.

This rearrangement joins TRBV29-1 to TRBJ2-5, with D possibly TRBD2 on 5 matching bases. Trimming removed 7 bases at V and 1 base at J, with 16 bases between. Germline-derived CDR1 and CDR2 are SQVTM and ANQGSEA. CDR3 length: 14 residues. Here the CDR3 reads CSALLDLAQETQYF. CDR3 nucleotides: TGCAGCGCGCTTTTAGACCTAGCCCAAGAGACCCAGTACTTC.

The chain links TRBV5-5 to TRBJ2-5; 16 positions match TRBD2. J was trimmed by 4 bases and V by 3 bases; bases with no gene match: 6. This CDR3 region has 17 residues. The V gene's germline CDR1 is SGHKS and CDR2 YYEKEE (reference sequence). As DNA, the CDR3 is TGTGCCAGCAGCTCCGGGACTAGCGGGGGGGGTCGAGAGACCCAGTACTTC. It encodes CASSSGTSGGGRETQYF.

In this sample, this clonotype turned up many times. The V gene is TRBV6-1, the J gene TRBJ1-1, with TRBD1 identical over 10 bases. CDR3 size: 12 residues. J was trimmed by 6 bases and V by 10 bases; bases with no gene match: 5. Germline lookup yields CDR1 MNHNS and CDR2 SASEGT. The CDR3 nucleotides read TGTGCCATAAGACAGGGGGCGGCTGAAGCTTTCTTT. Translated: CAIRQGAAEAFF.

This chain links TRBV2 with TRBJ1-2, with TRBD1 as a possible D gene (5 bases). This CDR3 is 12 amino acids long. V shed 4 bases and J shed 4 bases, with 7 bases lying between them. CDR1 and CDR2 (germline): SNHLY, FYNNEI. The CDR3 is CASSGGPYGYTF. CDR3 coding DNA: TGTGCCAGCAGTGGGGGACCCTATGGCTACACCTTC.

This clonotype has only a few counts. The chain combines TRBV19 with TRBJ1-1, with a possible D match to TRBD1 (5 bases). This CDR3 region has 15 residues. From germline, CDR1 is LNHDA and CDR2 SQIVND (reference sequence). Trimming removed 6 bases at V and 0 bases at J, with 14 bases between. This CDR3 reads CASRGDGGVNTEAFF. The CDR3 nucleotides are TGTGCCAGTAGAGGGGACGGCGGGGTGAACACTGAAGCTTTCTTT.

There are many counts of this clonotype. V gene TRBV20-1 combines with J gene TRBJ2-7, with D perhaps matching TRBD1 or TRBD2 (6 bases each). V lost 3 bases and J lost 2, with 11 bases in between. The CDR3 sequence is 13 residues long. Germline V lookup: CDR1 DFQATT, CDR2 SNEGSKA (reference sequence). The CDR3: CSASGGGPYEQYF. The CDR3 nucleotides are TGCAGTGCTAGTGGAGGGGGACCCTACGAGCAGTACTTC.

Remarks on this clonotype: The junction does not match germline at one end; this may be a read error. CDR3 region: CASSFTRTGTGNGYTF. DNA of the CDR3: TGTGCCAGTAGTTTCACTCGGACCGGGACAGGGAACGGCTACACCTTC. This chain links TRBV12-3 or TRBV12-4 with TRBJ1-2; TRBD1 aligns across 9 bases. This CDR3 is 16 amino acids long.